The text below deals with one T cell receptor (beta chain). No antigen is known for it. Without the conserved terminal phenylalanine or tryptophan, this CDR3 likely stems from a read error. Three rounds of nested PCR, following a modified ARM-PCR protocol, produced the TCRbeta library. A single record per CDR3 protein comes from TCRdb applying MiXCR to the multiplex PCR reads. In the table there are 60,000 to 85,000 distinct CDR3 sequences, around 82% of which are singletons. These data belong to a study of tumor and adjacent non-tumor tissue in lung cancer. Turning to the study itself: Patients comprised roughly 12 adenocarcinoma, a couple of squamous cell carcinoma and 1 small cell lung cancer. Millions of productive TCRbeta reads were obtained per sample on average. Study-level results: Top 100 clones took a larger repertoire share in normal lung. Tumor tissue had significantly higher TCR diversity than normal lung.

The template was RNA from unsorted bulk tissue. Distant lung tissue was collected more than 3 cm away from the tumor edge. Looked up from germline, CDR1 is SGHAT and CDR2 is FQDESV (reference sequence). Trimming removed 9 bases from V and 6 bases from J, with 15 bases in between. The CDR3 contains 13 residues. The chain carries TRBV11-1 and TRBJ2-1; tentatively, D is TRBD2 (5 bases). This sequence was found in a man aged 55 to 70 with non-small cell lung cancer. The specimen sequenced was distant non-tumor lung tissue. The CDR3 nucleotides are TGTGCCAGTAGCGAAAGTTACGGCAATGAGCAGTTCCTC. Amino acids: CASSESYGNEQFL.